A selection of T cell receptor beta chains follows, all from one sample in a study of post-analysis software for immune sequencing data. From the PCR reads, TCRdb called clonotypes with MiXCR, one entry per CDR3 protein. The data contain approximately 660,000 distinct CDR3 sequences, 55% to 60% of them seen just once; the ten biggest clones take up about 11%. The material sequenced was blood. The receptors were sampled from a girl aged 2 to 9 with multiple sclerosis. Each CDR3 is given with its conserved first and last residue. A D gene is named only where the DNA matches it firmly. Clone size appears in some rows only: once, few, many, or a class for an expanded clone.

v_gene	j_gene	d_gene	abundance	CDR3aa	CDR3nt
TRBV6-1	TRBJ2-5	NA	NA	CASRALASQETQYF	TGTGCCAGCAGAGCCCTAGCGAGCCAAGAGACCCAGTACTTC
TRBV4-1	TRBJ2-1	TRBD2	NA	CASSPRAGANEQFF	TGCGCCAGCAGCCCACGAGCGGGGGCCAATGAGCAGTTCTTC
TRBV7-9	TRBJ2-7	TRBD1	NA	CASSFTETGADEQYF	TGTGCCAGCAGCTTTACCGAGACAGGGGCAGACGAGCAGTACTTC
TRBV29-1	TRBJ2-3	TRBD2	NA	CSVVTSGAFTDTQYF	TGCAGCGTTGTAACTAGCGGGGCCTTCACAGATACGCAGTATTTT
TRBV6-1	TRBJ1-1	NA	NA	CASRMGDVATEAFF	TGTGCCAGCAGGATGGGGGACGTGGCCACTGAAGCTTTCTTT
TRBV5-1	TRBJ2-7	NA	NA	CASSEGRSQQEQYF	TGCGCCAGCAGCGAGGGGAGGTCGCAACAAGAGCAGTACTTC
TRBV14	TRBJ2-3	NA	few	CASSPFDSGADTQYF	TGTGCCAGCAGCCCGTTTGACAGTGGGGCCGATACGCAGTATTTT
TRBV12-3/TRBV12-4	TRBJ1-2	NA	few	CASSSSRNYGYTF	TGTGCCAGCAGTTCGTCTCGAAACTATGGCTACACCTTC
TRBV6-6	TRBJ2-5	TRBD2	NA	CASGASGGGETQYF	TGTGCCAGCGGGGCTAGCGGGGGAGGAGAGACCCAGTACTTC
TRBV3-1	TRBJ1-1	NA	NA	CASSQVSPRDTEAFF	TGTGCCAGCAGCCAAGTTTCCCCGCGAGACACTGAAGCTTTCTTT
TRBV12-3/TRBV12-4	TRBJ2-4	NA	NA	CASRIMLSDIQYF	TGTGCCAGCAGAATTATGCTGTCGGACATTCAGTACTTC
TRBV9	TRBJ2-5	TRBD2	NA	CASSPRVAGGNLQETQYF	TGTGCCAGCAGCCCCCGTGTAGCGGGGGGCAACCTCCAAGAGACCCAGTACTTC
TRBV7-6	TRBJ2-5	NA	NA	CASSSSRVLGETQYF	TGTGCCAGCAGCTCGAGCAGGGTGTTAGGGGAGACCCAGTACTTC
TRBV10-3	TRBJ1-4	NA	NA	CAISESGSEKLFF	TGTGCCATCAGTGAGTCTGGATCAGAAAAACTGTTTTTT